Below are 31 T cell receptor beta chains sequenced from a single sample in a study of OX40 agonist ivuxolimab in advanced cancers. Produced via immunoSEQ multiplex PCR; TCRdb's table is partial and in-frame only. The sample includes 75,000 to 90,000 clones, 80% to 95% seen only once; the top ten take about 0.63%. This specimen consisted of CD4+ or CD8+ T cells sorted from blood, obtained in a trial of the OX40 agonist ivuxolimab. The receptors were gathered from an adult with an advanced solid tumor such as melanoma, head and neck, liver or kidney cancer.

The chain couples TRBV11-1 to TRBJ1-1; 8 bases agree with TRBD1. Germline V gene sequence: CDR1 SGHAT, CDR2 FQDESV (reference sequence). The CDR3 runs to 14 residues. After removal of 5 bases from V and 5 bases from J, the junction contained 7 bases not matched to a gene. The CDR3 sequence is CASSARGLATEAFF. In DNA, the CDR3 is TGTGCCAGCAGCGCCAGGGGGCTGGCAACTGAAGCTTTCTTT.

The chain couples TRBV6-5 to TRBJ2-7; 9 bases are shared with TRBD1. With 5 bases clipped from V and 4 bases from J, the junction kept 6 bases outside the gene matches. Germline CDR1 MNHEY, CDR2 SVGAGI. This CDR3 has 14 residues. The DNA for the CDR3 is TGTGCCAGCAGTCCCCGGACAGGGGTGTACGAGCAGTACTTC. Protein sequence: CASSPRTGVYEQYF.

CDR3 residues: CSARAGTEAFF. For the CDR3, the DNA is TGCAGTGCTAGAGCGGGGACTGAAGCTTTCTTT. V and J are TRBV20-1 and TRBJ1-1, with D uncertain. Germline CDR1 and CDR2: DFQATT and SNEGSKA (reference sequence). V was trimmed by 1 base and J by 5 bases, leaving 5 bases between them. The CDR3 has 11 residues.

Written as DNA, the CDR3 is TGTGCCAGTAGTTCACAGACAGGGGCGGTTAGACCCCTCCACTTT. Translating it yields CASSSQTGAVRPLHF. The V gene is TRBV19, the J gene TRBJ1-6; 8 bases align to TRBD1. Per germline, CDR1 LNHDA and CDR2 SQIVND (reference sequence). The junction had 12 bases not matched to a gene; V was cut back by 5 bases and J by 12 bases. This CDR3 is built from 15 residues.

V gene TRBV14 combines with J gene TRBJ2-6; D gene unclear. CDR1 and CDR2 from the germline V gene are SGHDN and FVKESK. V was trimmed by 1 base and J by 4 bases, leaving 5 bases between them. The CDR3 totals 14 residues. CDR3 in amino acids: CASSQGRGANVLTF. DNA of the CDR3: TGTGCCAGCAGCCAAGGTCGGGGGGCCAACGTCCTGACTTTC.

CDR3 nucleotide sequence: TGTGCCAGTAGCCCAAGCGGGACCAAATCCTACGAGCAGTACTTC. Its protein product is CASSPSGTKSYEQYF. V usage is TRBV19 and J usage is TRBJ2-7; TRBD2 aligns across 7 bases. The CDR3 loop spans 15 amino acids. The junction had 9 bases not matched to a gene; V was cut back by 6 bases and J by 1 base. Germline V CDR1 and CDR2: LNHDA, SQIVND (reference sequence).

This chain connects TRBV11-3 to TRBJ1-5; the D gene is possibly TRBD1 (6 bases). The CDR3 has 13 residues. Trimming took off 5 bases at V and 7 bases at J, with 12 bases between the two ends. The V gene's germline CDR1 is SGHNT and CDR2 YENEEA. In DNA, the CDR3 is TGTGCCAGCAGCCGCGGGGGGCAACAGCCCCAGCATTTT. It codes for CASSRGGQQPQHF.

J is TRBJ1-1 and V is TRBV4-1; TRBD1 aligns across 9 bases. The CDR3 has 16 residues. Germline assignment: CDR1 MGHRA and CDR2 YSYEKL. The trim removed 6 bases at V and 4 bases at J, leaving 12 bases unmatched. For the CDR3, the DNA is TGCGCCAGCAGTAAAGGACAGGGGAGCAAGGCCACTGAAGCTTTCTTT. It specifies CASSKGQGSKATEAFF.

V gene TRBV19 combines with J gene TRBJ2-7; tentative D call: TRBD2 (5 bases). CDR1 LNHDA and CDR2 SQIVND come from the germline V gene (reference sequence). CDR3 length equals 15 residues. The germline V and J ends were trimmed by 3 bases and 1 base, with 13 bases remaining between them. CDR3 amino acids: CASSISGLTSYEQYF. DNA for the CDR3: TGTGCCAGTAGTATTTCGGGATTAACTTCCTACGAGCAGTACTTC.

V gene TRBV27 combines with J gene TRBJ1-2; TRBD1 aligns across 9 bases. V was pared by 6 bases and J by 1 base, with 6 bases of the junction left unmatched. Germline CDR1 and CDR2: MNHEY and SMNVEV (reference sequence). The length of the CDR3 is 15 residues. In DNA, the CDR3 is TGTGCCAGCAGGAGACAGGGGGGGAATAACTATGGCTACACCTTC. Encoded protein: CASRRQGGNNYGYTF.

This clone has a single count. The rearrangement uses TRBV2 and TRBJ1-5; TRBD1 agrees at 8 bases. The length of the CDR3 is 14 residues. The ends lost 7 bases at V and 2 bases at J; junction bases unmatched: 4. Per germline, CDR1 SNHLY and CDR2 FYNNEI. The CDR3 sequence: CASNPGQGNQPQHF. For the CDR3, the DNA is TGTGCCAGCAACCCGGGACAGGGCAATCAGCCCCAGCATTTT. Full variable domain (rest looked up from reference TRBV2 and TRBJ1-5): EPEVTQTPSHQVTQMGQEVILRCVPISNHLYFYWYRQILGQKVEFLVSFYNNEISEKSEIFDDQFSVERPDGSNFTLKIRSTKLEDSAMYFCASNPGQGNQPQHFGDGTRLSIL.

The rearrangement uses TRBV5-1 and TRBJ2-1; D uncertain. The CDR3 is 16 amino acids. Deletions cut 4 bases from V and 0 bases from J, with 14 bases between. Germline values: CDR1 SGHRS, CDR2 YFSETQ. This CDR3 reads CASSLGTLNSYNEQFF. The CDR3 DNA sequence: TGCGCCAGCAGCCTAGGAACGCTCAACTCCTACAATGAGCAGTTCTTC. The full variable domain, with the rest looked up from reference TRBV5-1 and TRBJ2-1, is KAGVTQTPRYLIKTRGQQVTLSCSPISGHRSVSWYQQTPGQGLQFLFEYFSETQRNKGNFPGRFSGRQFSNSRSEMNVSTLELGDSALYLCASSLGTLNSYNEQFFGPGTRLTVL.

CDR3 loop: CAWGPGTGVWGYTF. CDR3 nucleotides: TGTGCCTGGGGCCCCGGGACGGGGGTTTGGGGCTACACCTTC. This chain links TRBV30 with TRBJ1-2; a weak D match, TRBD1 (5 bases). V was clipped by 5 bases and J by 8 bases, with 21 bases between them. The length of the CDR3 is 14 residues. Germline CDR1 is GTSNPN and CDR2 is SVGIG (reference sequence).

The rearrangement joins TRBV18 to TRBJ2-1; TRBD2 matches 8 bases. There are 17 residues in the CDR3. Germline-derived CDR1 and CDR2 are KGHSH and LQKENI. V dropped 0 bases and J dropped 4; count of bases not matched to a gene: 8. CDR3 loop: CASSPPSRGGPYNEQFF. Written as DNA, the CDR3 is TGTGCCAGCTCACCACCGAGTCGGGGGGGACCATACAATGAGCAGTTCTTC.

CDR3: CASSIFRTANTEAFF. CDR3 DNA sequence: TGTGCCAGTAGTATTTTCCGGACAGCGAACACTGAAGCTTTCTTT. This chain connects TRBV19 to TRBJ1-1, with a tentative D call TRBD1 (6 bases). This CDR3 spans 15 amino acids. In germline, CDR1 is LNHDA, CDR2 SQIVND (reference sequence). V dropped 3 bases and J dropped 1 base, with 12 bases sitting between them. Together with reference TRBV19 and TRBJ1-1, the CDR3 gives the full variable domain: DGGITQSPKYLFRKEGQNVTLSCEQNLNHDAMYWYRQDPGQGLRLIYYSQIVNDFQKGDIAEGYSVSREKKESFPLTVTSAQKNPTAFYLCASSIFRTANTEAFFGQGTRLTVV.

The count of this clone is one. This chain uses TRBV5-1 with TRBJ2-7; weak D call: TRBD1 (6 bases). V was cut by 4 bases and J by 2 bases, with 16 bases left in between. Germline CDR1 SGHRS, CDR2 YFSETQ. The CDR3 extends over 15 amino acids. The CDR3 sequence: CASSPGTPNPYEQYF. The CDR3 bases are TGCGCCAGCAGCCCCGGGACACCCAACCCCTACGAGCAGTACTTC.

The CDR3 nucleotides are TGTGCCAGTAGTCCCCAAGGGGCTCTCCTTGAAGCTTTCTTT. It specifies CASSPQGALLEAFF. The chain uses TRBV19 and TRBJ1-1; tentative D call: TRBD1 (5 bases). The CDR3 extends over 14 amino acids. V lost 5 bases to trimming and J lost 7 bases, with 17 bases between them. CDR1 is LNHDA, CDR2 SQIVND, per germline (reference sequence).

In this sample, this clone turned up once. The chain combines TRBV11-3 with TRBJ2-3, with D hard to call. The V end lost 5 bases, the J end lost 4 bases, and 10 bases lay between the germline ends. The CDR3 is made up of 13 amino acids. CDR1 and CDR2 (germline): SGHNT, YENEEA. The CDR3 spells CASSRGWADTQYF. Here the CDR3 DNA reads TGTGCCAGCAGCAGAGGCTGGGCAGATACGCAGTATTTT.

CDR3 nucleotides: TGTGCCACCAGCAGAGCCAGGACCAATGAAAAACTGTTTTTT. Translated: CATSRARTNEKLFF. This chain uses TRBV15 with TRBJ1-4; no definite D call. V was shortened by 1 base and J by 5 bases, with 8 bases between the two germline ends. The length of the CDR3 is 14 residues. Germline-derived CDR1 and CDR2 are LNHNV and YYDKDF (reference sequence).

The CDR3 DNA sequence: TGCGCCAGCAGCTTTGGTGGGCAGGGGGCACCCCTCGTAAAGAACACTGAAGCTTTCTTT. Its translation is CASSFGGQGAPLVKNTEAFF. The chain links TRBV5-1 to TRBJ1-1; 8 nucleotides match TRBD1. There are 20 residues in the CDR3. J lost 1 base, V lost 2 bases, and 19 bases had no gene match. CDR1 SGHRS and CDR2 YFSETQ come from the germline V gene.

The chain recombines TRBV5-4 with TRBJ2-1; TRBD2 is a possible D gene (5 bases). Between the trimmed V and J ends, which lost 0 bases and 9 bases, there was a span of 7 bases. The germline CDR1 and CDR2 sequences are SGHNT and YYREEE (reference sequence). The length of the CDR3 is 12 residues. The CDR3, as DNA: TGTGCCAGCAGCTTGGATCGGGGTGAGCAGTTCTTC. It codes for CASSLDRGEQFF. Based on the CDR3 plus reference TRBV5-4 and TRBJ2-1, the full variable domain is ETGVTQSPTHLIKTRGQQVTLRCSSQSGHNTVSWYQQALGQGPQFIFQYYREEENGRGNFPPRFSGLQFPNYSSELNVNALELDDSALYLCASSLDRGEQFFGPGTRLTVL.

The chain carries TRBV13 and TRBJ2-3, with D perhaps matching TRBD2 (6 bases). The CDR3 runs 15 residues. Trimming took off 1 base at V and 3 bases at J, with 11 bases between the two ends. Germline-derived CDR1 and CDR2 are PRHDT and FYEKMQ (reference sequence). The CDR3 DNA is TGTGCCAGCAGCTTAGCGGGGGAATTAACAGATACGCAGTATTTT. It encodes CASSLAGELTDTQYF.

This chain uses TRBV19 with TRBJ2-3; tentatively, D is TRBD2 (6 bases). CDR3 length: 15 amino acids. The V end was cut by 3 bases, the J end by 2 bases, with 12 bases between. Germline CDR1 is LNHDA and CDR2 is SQIVND (reference sequence). The DNA for the CDR3 is TGTGCCAGTAGTATCGGGGGAGACCCCACAGATACGCAGTATTTT. Translated: CASSIGGDPTDTQYF. The full variable domain, completed using reference TRBV19 and TRBJ2-3, is DGGITQSPKYLFRKEGQNVTLSCEQNLNHDAMYWYRQDPGQGLRLIYYSQIVNDFQKGDIAEGYSVSREKKESFPLTVTSAQKNPTAFYLCASSIGGDPTDTQYFGPGTRLTVL.

V usage is TRBV11-2 and J usage is TRBJ1-1, with 7 bases fitting TRBD1. The CDR3 spans 14 residues. CDR1 is SGHAT, CDR2 FQNNGV, per germline. Trimming removed 5 bases from V and 1 base from J; junction bases left unmatched: 4. Here the CDR3 DNA reads TGTGCCAGCAGCCTGACAGGGACGAACACTGAAGCTTTCTTT. Residues: CASSLTGTNTEAFF.

The genes are TRBV7-9 and TRBJ2-7, with D unresolved. This CDR3 has 14 amino acids. Germline values: CDR1 SEHNR, CDR2 FQNEAQ (reference sequence). V was trimmed by 0 bases and J by 6 bases, leaving 12 bases between them. Written as DNA, the CDR3 is TGTGCCAGCAGCTTAGCTCGACACCTCTCCGAGCAGTACTTC. This sequence encodes CASSLARHLSEQYF.

The chain joins TRBV19 to TRBJ1-1, with 7 bases aligning to TRBD1. The CDR3 is made up of 13 amino acids. Germline V CDR1 and CDR2: LNHDA, SQIVND (reference sequence). The ends lost 5 bases at V and 3 bases at J; junction bases unmatched: 3. The CDR3 spells CASSDRDDTEAFF. CDR3 nucleotide sequence: TGTGCCAGTAGTGACAGGGACGACACTGAAGCTTTCTTT.

This clone occurred once. The genes are TRBV9 and TRBJ2-3; unclear D gene. The CDR3 has 11 amino acids. The V end lost 4 bases, the J end lost 2 bases, and 2 bases lay between the germline ends. The germline V gene encodes CDR1 SGDLS and CDR2 YYNGEE. The CDR3 region is CASSFTDTQYF. Here the CDR3 DNA reads TGTGCCAGCAGCTTCACAGATACGCAGTATTTT. Full variable domain (rest looked up from reference TRBV9 and TRBJ2-3): DSGVTQTPKHLITATGQRVTLRCSPRSGDLSVYWYQQSLDQGLQFLIQYYNGEERAKGNILERFSAQQFPDLHSELNLSSLELGDSALYFCASSFTDTQYFGPGTRLTVL.

The chain carries TRBV29-1 and TRBJ2-1; D might be TRBD1 (6 bases). CDR3 length: 14 residues. Trimming took off 3 bases at V and 8 bases at J, with 17 bases between the two ends. Germline CDR1 is SQVTM and CDR2 is ANQGSEA. The CDR3 spells CSVDGSRGSDEQFF. The DNA of the CDR3 is TGCAGCGTTGATGGCAGTAGGGGGTCCGATGAGCAGTTCTTC.

In this sample, this clone turned up once. The chain uses TRBV10-2 and TRBJ2-7, with 12 bases aligning to TRBD1. Germline V CDR1 and CDR2: WSHSY, SAAADI. V shed 2 bases, J shed 2 bases, and the junction held 1 base outside the gene matches. CDR3 size: 15 residues. The CDR3 coding sequence is TGCGCCAGCAGTGAGGGGACAGGGGGCCCCTACGAGCAGTACTTC. Translated: CASSEGTGGPYEQYF.

J is TRBJ2-1 and V is TRBV21-1; no DNA check was done on the table's D call, TRBD1. TRBV21-1 is a recognized pseudogene. The CDR3 runs 20 residues. The CDR3 DNA sequence: TGTGCCAGCAGCTGGACCAAAAGGGGCGACAGGCGAGCATCCTACAATGAGCAGTTCTTC. Its translation: CASSWTKRGDRRASYNEQFF.

This clone was recorded only once. This chain uses TRBV20-1 with TRBJ1-1, with D unresolved. V dropped 8 bases and J dropped 5 bases, with 9 bases sitting between them. The CDR3 covers 10 residues. The V gene's germline CDR1 is DFQATT and CDR2 SNEGSKA (reference sequence). CDR3 sequence reads: CSSRETEAFF. CDR3 DNA sequence: TGCAGTTCACGGGAAACTGAAGCTTTCTTT.